This paragraph reports one T cell receptor (beta chain). The CDR3 covers 14 residues. Germline V lookup: CDR1 ENHRY, CDR2 SYGVKD. Trimming took 7 bases from V and 8 from J; bases not matched to a gene: 5. Per the original methods: Nucleated cell counts were estimated from reference gene primer amplification. Clones were read by immunoSEQ multiplex PCR, and TCRdb kept only the in-frame ones, dropping some. The DNA gave D and trimming, while V, J and clone size come from that table. The sample yields about 100,000 clones, more than 85% seen once. The data belong to a study of blood T cell repertoires in COVID-19. Across the study: There were acute and convalescent COVID-19 samples, and they came from the United States, Italy and Spain. PBMCs, B-cell-depleted T cells, or T cells were the source of the cDNA or gDNA that made up the material.

This receptor was obtained from a man in his thirties or forties in a cohort sampled during active COVID-19. The rearrangement joins TRBV10-3 to TRBJ2-3, with 14 bases identical to TRBD2. Source material: peripheral blood. The CDR3 nucleotides read TGTGCCATCACTCCGACTAGCGGGGGGGCTACGCAGTATTTT. Amino acids: CAITPTSGGATQYF.